A single T cell receptor beta chain is shown here with its context. What it binds is not known. The data belong to a study of cytomegalovirus exposure and HLA in healthy donors. Findings of the study overall: Cytomegalovirus status was reportedly diagnosed by the classifier with high sensitivity and specificity. TCR beta V- and J-gene trimming, according to a later analysis, was linked to a missense DCLRE1C variant.

The CDR3 extends over 14 amino acids. The V segment lost 5 bases and the J segment 7 bases; nucleotides outside the gene matches: 7. The germline gives CDR1 SGHRS, CDR2 YFSETQ. The PCR employed 60 Vbeta primers together with 13 Jbeta primers. Clones were read by immunoSEQ multiplex PCR, and TCRdb kept only the in-frame ones, dropping some. The table includes roughly 140,000 clones, around 78% detected once. Donors were nominally healthy when sampled, though unrecorded immune exposures were likely. This rearrangement joins TRBV5-1 to TRBJ2-1, with TRBD1 matching 9 bases. The TCR was taken from a woman aged 18-29 years in good health and CMV-seropositive. The material sequenced was PBMCs. The CDR3 DNA reads as TGCGCCAGCAGACTCGGGACAGGGTTAAATGAGCAGTTCTTC. Residues: CASRLGTGLNEQFF.